A single sample is the source of the 23 T cell receptor beta chains below, sequenced in a study of cytomegalovirus exposure and HLA in healthy donors. With 60 Vbeta and 13 Jbeta primers, the PCR was carried out. The repertoire was sequenced with immunoSEQ multiplex PCR; TCRdb's copy has only in-frame clones and lacks some. The data hold more than 140,000 clones, with approximately 84% observed a single time. Sequenced: PBMCs. These receptors all come from a woman aged 40 to 50 in good health and CMV-seronegative.

A few counts support this clone. The chain has TRBV20-1 and TRBJ1-2; TRBD1 aligns across 9 bases. Germline values: CDR1 DFQATT, CDR2 SNEGSKA (reference sequence). This CDR3 has 11 residues. The CDR3 DNA sequence: TGCAGGGGACAGGGAGGTGATGGCTACACCTTC. Translating gives CRGQGGDGYTF.

Concerning this clone: One junction end disagrees with the germline gene, perhaps due to a read error. V gene TRBV5-8 combines with J gene TRBJ1-1; D gene ambiguous. Germline V gene sequence: CDR1 SGHTS, CDR2 YDEGEE. CDR3 length: 11 amino acids. Here the CDR3 DNA reads TGTGCCAGCAGCCCCCAGTTTGAAACTTTCTTT. Amino acid sequence: CASSPQFETFF.

This clone was seen a single time. The J gene is TRBJ2-7, the V gene TRBV6-6, with D perhaps matching TRBD2 (7 bases). Germline V lookup: CDR1 MNHNY, CDR2 SVGAGI (reference sequence). Trimming took 6 bases from V and 6 from J, leaving 21 bases between them. This CDR3 contains 15 residues. The chain's CDR3 is CASSKGGGALGEQYF. In nucleotides, the CDR3 is TGTGCCAGCAGCAAAGGAGGGGGGGCATTGGGCGAGCAGTACTTC.

The chain employs TRBV7-2 and TRBJ2-7, with 12 bases lining up with TRBD2. Germline loops: CDR1 SGHTA, CDR2 FQGNSA. The trim removed 3 bases at V and 5 bases at J, leaving 5 bases unmatched. The CDR3 has 15 amino acids. The CDR3 loop reads CASSLTSGSSHEQYF. For the CDR3, the DNA is TGTGCCAGCAGCTTGACTAGCGGGAGTTCGCACGAGCAGTACTTC.

This chain uses TRBV6-5 with TRBJ2-5; 7 bases agree with TRBD2. With the DNA end fitting TRBJ2-7 better, the J assignment may be wrong. The CDR3 is made up of 16 amino acids. Germline loops: CDR1 MNHEY, CDR2 SVGAGI. The CDR3 protein is CASSYSGLVGAYEQYF. CDR3 nucleotide sequence: TGTGCCAGCAGTTACTCAGGACTAGTTGGCGCCTACGAGCAGTACTTC.

The chain uses TRBV5-4 and TRBJ2-6; D gene ambiguous. Trimming shortened V by 4 bases and J by 2 bases, and 7 bases separated the two germline ends. Germline CDR1 reads SGHNT; CDR2 reads YYREEE (reference sequence). The CDR3 contains 14 residues. The CDR3 sequence is CASSPYAGANVLTF. The CDR3 DNA is TGTGCCAGCAGCCCTTATGCTGGGGCCAACGTCCTGACTTTC.

This chain joins TRBV19 and TRBJ2-1; TRBD2 is a possible D gene (6 bases). The V gene lost 3 bases and the J gene lost 2 bases, with 14 bases spanning the gap. CDR1 and CDR2 (germline): LNHDA, SQIVND (reference sequence). The CDR3 runs to 16 residues. CDR3 residues: CASSMAPGLAYNEQFF. The CDR3 nucleotides read TGTGCCAGTAGTATGGCTCCGGGACTGGCCTACAATGAGCAGTTCTTC.

J is TRBJ2-1 and V is TRBV4-3; D gene uncertain. Deletions cut 0 bases from V and 9 bases from J, with 12 bases between. The CDR3 consists of 14 residues. Per the germline V gene, CDR1 is LGHNA and CDR2 is YSLEER. The CDR3 nucleotides are TGCGCCAGCAGCCAAGATCTTCTTTCTATTGAGCAGTTCTTC. Residues: CASSQDLLSIEQFF.

The rearrangement links TRBV5-1 to TRBJ2-7, with D possibly being TRBD1 (6 bases). V lost 0 bases and J 5 bases, leaving 18 bases between the germline ends. Germline lookup yields CDR1 SGHRS and CDR2 YFSETQ. The CDR3 sequence is 16 residues long. The CDR3 region has the DNA TGCGCCAGCAGCTTGGCCACACAGGGATCTCCCCACGAGCAGTACTTC. It specifies CASSLATQGSPHEQYF. Using reference TRBV5-1 and TRBJ2-7 for the parts outside the CDR3, the full variable domain is KAGVTQTPRYLIKTRGQQVTLSCSPISGHRSVSWYQQTPGQGLQFLFEYFSETQRNKGNFPGRFSGRQFSNSRSEMNVSTLELGDSALYLCASSLATQGSPHEQYFGPGTRLTVT.

This chain joins TRBV7-2 and TRBJ2-7; 7 nucleotides agree with TRBD2. V was pared by 0 bases and J by 0 bases, with 2 bases of the junction left unmatched. The germline gives CDR1 SGHTA, CDR2 FQGNSA. CDR3 length: 15 amino acids. The CDR3 coding sequence is TGTGCCAGCAGCTTAGCGGGGACTACCTCCTACGAGCAGTACTTC. Protein product: CASSLAGTTSYEQYF.

The chain is built from TRBV28 and TRBJ2-2, with 12 bases fitting TRBD1. CDR3 length equals 18 residues. Germline V lookup: CDR1 MDHEN, CDR2 SYDVKM. After removal of 2 bases from V and 4 bases from J, the junction contained 8 bases not matched to a gene. The CDR3 is CASSLPEGTGGSTGELFF. CDR3 sequence (DNA): TGTGCCAGCAGTTTACCGGAAGGGACAGGGGGCAGCACCGGGGAGCTGTTTTTT.

The chain joins TRBV5-4 to TRBJ2-7; TRBD2 might be the D (6 bases). Germline loops: CDR1 SGHNT, CDR2 YYREEE (reference sequence). The CDR3 consists of 12 residues. The V end was cut by 4 bases, the J end by 9 bases, with 14 bases between. For the CDR3, the DNA is TGTGCCAGCAGCGTAATAAAGGGAGGGCAGTACTTC. This translates into CASSVIKGGQYF.

The chain couples TRBV16 to TRBJ2-5; D remains unclear. CDR3 length equals 15 residues. Germline CDR1 is KGHSY and CDR2 is FQNENV. V was pared by 3 bases and J by 1 base, with 12 bases between. CDR3 residues: CASSHHRDTQETQYF. The CDR3 DNA sequence: TGTGCCAGCAGCCATCACAGAGACACCCAAGAGACCCAGTACTTC.

The V and J genes are TRBV29-1 and TRBJ1-2; maybe TRBD1 (5 bases). CDR3 length: 13 amino acids. V was trimmed by 4 bases and J by 7 bases, leaving 16 bases between them. Germline loops: CDR1 SQVTM, CDR2 ANQGSEA. The DNA for the CDR3 is TGCAGCGTTGGGGCAGGGCGGCTGGGTGGCTACACCTTC. This encodes CSVGAGRLGGYTF.

The chain combines TRBV5-1 with TRBJ2-7; D remains unclear. CDR1 and CDR2 (germline): SGHRS, YFSETQ. Trimming left V 1 base short and J 1 base short, with 9 bases between. The CDR3 sequence is 14 residues long. DNA for the CDR3: TGCGCCAGCAGCTTGTCGGCAGGATCCTACGAGCAGTACTTC. Translation: CASSLSAGSYEQYF.

This clone occurred once. The CDR3 spells CASSLDGGASSYNEQFF. Written as DNA, the CDR3 is TGTGCCAGCAGCTTGGATGGAGGGGCCAGCTCCTACAATGAGCAGTTCTTC. This chain joins TRBV5-4 and TRBJ2-1, with a tentative D call TRBD2 (6 bases). Trimming took 0 bases from V and 0 from J, leaving 13 bases between them. Looked up from germline, CDR1 is SGHNT and CDR2 is YYREEE (reference sequence). This CDR3 spans 17 amino acids. The full variable domain, its missing parts supplied by reference TRBV5-4 and TRBJ2-1, is ETGVTQSPTHLIKTRGQQVTLRCSSQSGHNTVSWYQQALGQGPQFIFQYYREEENGRGNFPPRFSGLQFPNYSSELNVNALELDDSALYLCASSLDGGASSYNEQFFGPGTRLTVL.

This sequence joins TRBV6-6 and TRBJ2-1, with 11 bases matching TRBD2. The CDR3 totals 16 residues. The germline gives CDR1 MNHNY, CDR2 SVGAGI (reference sequence). The J segment lost 4 bases and the V segment lost 5 bases, leaving 7 bases of the junction unmatched. CDR3 sequence: CASSPVGTSGYNEQFF. The CDR3 nucleotides are TGTGCCAGCAGTCCTGTCGGGACTAGCGGTTACAATGAGCAGTTCTTC.

The chain has TRBV2 and TRBJ1-2, with D uncertain. This CDR3 is 14 amino acids long. V was cut by 7 bases and J by 6 bases, with 18 bases left in between. Germline lookup yields CDR1 SNHLY and CDR2 FYNNEI. CDR3 residues: CASIESERVHGYTF. The CDR3 nucleotides read TGTGCCAGCATAGAATCCGAACGGGTGCATGGCTACACCTTC.

The CDR3 DNA reads as TGTGCCAGCAGCAAAGTAGGGCAGGGGGGTTATCAGCCCCAGCATTTT. As protein: CASSKVGQGGYQPQHF. V and J are TRBV21-1 and TRBJ1-5; TRBD1 is the table's D call and was not checked against the DNA. TRBV21-1 is termed a pseudogene. The CDR3 has 16 amino acids.

The chain employs TRBV2 and TRBJ1-1, with TRBD1 matching over 8 bases. CDR3 length equals 14 residues. V lost 3 bases, J lost 8 bases, and 8 bases stayed unmatched. Looked up from germline, CDR1 is SNHLY and CDR2 is FYNNEI. In DNA, the CDR3 is TGTGCCAGCAGTGATCCGGGACAGGCATTAGAAGCTTTCTTT. It yields the protein CASSDPGQALEAFF.

The rearrangement links TRBV29-1 to TRBJ1-1, with a possible D match to TRBD1 (6 bases). V lost 3 bases to trimming and J lost 2 bases, with 13 bases between them. Germline V gene data show CDR1 as SQVTM and CDR2 as ANQGSEA. The CDR3 is 14 residues long. Here the CDR3 reads CSVDRGTANTEAFF. The CDR3 DNA is TGCAGCGTTGATAGGGGGACCGCAAACACTGAAGCTTTCTTT.

This clone was counted between two and nine times. V and J are TRBV29-1 and TRBJ2-3; 7 bases fit TRBD1. Germline values: CDR1 SQVTM, CDR2 ANQGSEA. The CDR3 totals 15 residues. Losses at the gene ends were 1 base for V and 0 bases for J; bases not matched to a gene: 4. CDR3 residues: CSVEGGQWSTDTQYF. For the CDR3, the DNA is TGCAGCGTTGAAGGGGGACAGTGGAGCACAGATACGCAGTATTTT.

About this clone: This same CDR3 is encoded by further DNA sequences in the sample. The CDR3 DNA is TGTGCCAGCAGCCCAACTAGCGGGAGCTCCTACAATGAGCAGTTCTTC. It specifies CASSPTSGSSYNEQFF. The chain carries TRBV7-9 and TRBJ2-1; TRBD2 matches 11 bases. Germline trimming cut 5 bases from V and 0 bases from J; bases unmatched to any gene: 3. CDR3 length: 16 amino acids. Germline V gene data show CDR1 as SEHNR and CDR2 as FQNEAQ (reference sequence).